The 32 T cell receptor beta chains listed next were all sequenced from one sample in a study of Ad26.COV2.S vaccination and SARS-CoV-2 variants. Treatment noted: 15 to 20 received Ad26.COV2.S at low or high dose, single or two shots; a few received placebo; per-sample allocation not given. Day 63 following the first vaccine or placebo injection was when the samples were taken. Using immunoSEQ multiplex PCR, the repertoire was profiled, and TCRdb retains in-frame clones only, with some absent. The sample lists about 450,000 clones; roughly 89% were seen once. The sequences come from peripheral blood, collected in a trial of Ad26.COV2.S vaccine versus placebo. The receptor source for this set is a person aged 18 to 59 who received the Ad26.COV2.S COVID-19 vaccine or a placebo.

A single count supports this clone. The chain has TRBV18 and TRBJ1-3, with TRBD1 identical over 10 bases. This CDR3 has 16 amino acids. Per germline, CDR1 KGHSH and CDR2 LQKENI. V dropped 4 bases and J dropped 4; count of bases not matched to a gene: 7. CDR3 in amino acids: CASSRVGTGVGNTIYF. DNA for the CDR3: TGTGCCAGCTCACGAGTCGGGACAGGGGTCGGAAACACCATATATTTT. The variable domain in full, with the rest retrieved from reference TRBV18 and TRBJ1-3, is NAGVMQNPRHLVRRRGQEARLRCSPMKGHSHVYWYRQLPEEGLKFMVYLQKENIIDESGMPKERFSAEFPKEGPSILRIQQVVRGDSAAYFCASSRVGTGVGNTIYFGEGSWLTVV.

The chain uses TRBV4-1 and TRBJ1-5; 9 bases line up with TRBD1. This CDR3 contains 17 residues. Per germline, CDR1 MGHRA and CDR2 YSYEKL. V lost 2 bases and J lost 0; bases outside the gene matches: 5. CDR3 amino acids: CASSQTGTGYSNQPQHF. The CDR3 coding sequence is TGCGCCAGCAGCCAAACCGGGACAGGGTATAGCAATCAGCCCCAGCATTTT.

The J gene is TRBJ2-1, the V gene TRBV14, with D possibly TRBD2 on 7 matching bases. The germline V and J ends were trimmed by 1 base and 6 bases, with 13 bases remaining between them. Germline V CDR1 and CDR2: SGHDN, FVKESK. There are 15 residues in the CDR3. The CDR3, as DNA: TGTGCCAGCAGCCAAGTGGGGGGGGCCCCCAATGAGCAGTTCTTC. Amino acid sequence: CASSQVGGAPNEQFF.

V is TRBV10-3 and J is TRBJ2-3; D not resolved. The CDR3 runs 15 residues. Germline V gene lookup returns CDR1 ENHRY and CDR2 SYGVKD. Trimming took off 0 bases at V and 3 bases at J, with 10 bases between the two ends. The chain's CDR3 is CAISESKGATDTQYF. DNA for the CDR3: TGTGCCATCAGTGAGTCGAAGGGTGCGACAGATACGCAGTATTTT.

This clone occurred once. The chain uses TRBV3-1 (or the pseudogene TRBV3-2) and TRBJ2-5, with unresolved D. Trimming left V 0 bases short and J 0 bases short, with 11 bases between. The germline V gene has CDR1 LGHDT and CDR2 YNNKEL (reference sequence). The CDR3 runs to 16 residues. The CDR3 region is CASSQDPFRYQETQYF. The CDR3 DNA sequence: TGTGCCAGCAGCCAAGATCCCTTTAGGTACCAAGAGACCCAGTACTTC.

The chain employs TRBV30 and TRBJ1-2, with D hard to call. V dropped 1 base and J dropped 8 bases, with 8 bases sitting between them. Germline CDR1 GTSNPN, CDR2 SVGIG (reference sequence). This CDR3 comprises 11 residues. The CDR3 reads CAWSDGGGYTF. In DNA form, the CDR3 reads TGTGCCTGGAGTGACGGTGGAGGCTACACCTTC.

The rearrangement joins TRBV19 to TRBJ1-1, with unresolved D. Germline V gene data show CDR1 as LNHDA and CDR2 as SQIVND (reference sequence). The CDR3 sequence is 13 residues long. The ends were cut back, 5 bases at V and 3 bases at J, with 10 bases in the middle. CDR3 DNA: TGTGCCAGTAGTGAAACGGGGTACACTGAAGCTTTCTTT. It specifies CASSETGYTEAFF.

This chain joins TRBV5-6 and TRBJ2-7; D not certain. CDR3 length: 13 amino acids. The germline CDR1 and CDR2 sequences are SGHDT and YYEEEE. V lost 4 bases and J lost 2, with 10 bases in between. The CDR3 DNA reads TGTGCCAGCAGCCACGAGGCCCCCTACGAGCAGTACTTC. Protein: CASSHEAPYEQYF.

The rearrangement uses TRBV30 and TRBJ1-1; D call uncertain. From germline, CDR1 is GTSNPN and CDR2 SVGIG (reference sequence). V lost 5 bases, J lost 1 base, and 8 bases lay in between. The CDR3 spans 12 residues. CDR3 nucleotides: TGTGCCTGGGGTTTATCGAACACTGAAGCTTTCTTT. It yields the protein CAWGLSNTEAFF.

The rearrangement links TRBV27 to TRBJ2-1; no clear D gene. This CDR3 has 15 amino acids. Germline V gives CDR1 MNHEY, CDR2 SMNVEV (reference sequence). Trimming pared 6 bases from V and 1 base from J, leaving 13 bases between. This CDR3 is CASRDRPESYNEQFF. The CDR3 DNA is TGTGCCAGCAGAGATAGGCCAGAGTCCTACAATGAGCAGTTCTTC.

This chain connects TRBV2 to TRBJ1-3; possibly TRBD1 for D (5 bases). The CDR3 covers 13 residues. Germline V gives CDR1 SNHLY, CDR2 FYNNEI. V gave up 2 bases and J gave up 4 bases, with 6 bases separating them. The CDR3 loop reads CASSERTGNTIYF. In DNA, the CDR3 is TGTGCCAGCAGTGAAAGGACAGGAAACACCATATATTTT.

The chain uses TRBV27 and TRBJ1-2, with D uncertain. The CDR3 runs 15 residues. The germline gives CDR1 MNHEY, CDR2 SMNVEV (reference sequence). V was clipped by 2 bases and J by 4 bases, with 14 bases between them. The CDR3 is CASSLGTARIYGYTF. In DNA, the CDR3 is TGTGCCAGCAGTTTAGGTACAGCGCGTATCTATGGCTACACCTTC.

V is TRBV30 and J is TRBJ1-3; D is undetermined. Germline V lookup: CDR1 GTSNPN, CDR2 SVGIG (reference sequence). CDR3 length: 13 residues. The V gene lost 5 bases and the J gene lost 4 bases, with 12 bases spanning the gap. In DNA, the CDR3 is TGTGCCTGGTCGAAGACCTCGGGAAACACCATATATTTT. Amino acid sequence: CAWSKTSGNTIYF.

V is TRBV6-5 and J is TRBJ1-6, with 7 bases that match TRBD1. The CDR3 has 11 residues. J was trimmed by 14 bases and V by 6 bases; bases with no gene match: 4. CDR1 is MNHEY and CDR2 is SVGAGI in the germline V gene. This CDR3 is CASSPGGALHF. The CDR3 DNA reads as TGTGCCAGCAGCCCAGGGGGGGCCCTCCACTTT.

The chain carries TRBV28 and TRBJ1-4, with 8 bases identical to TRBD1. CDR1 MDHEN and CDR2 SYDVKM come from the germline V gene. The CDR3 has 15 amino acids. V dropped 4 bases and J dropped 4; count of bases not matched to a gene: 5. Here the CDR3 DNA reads TGTGCCAGCAGTTCTGTAGGACAGGGTAATGAAAAACTGTTTTTT. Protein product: CASSSVGQGNEKLFF.

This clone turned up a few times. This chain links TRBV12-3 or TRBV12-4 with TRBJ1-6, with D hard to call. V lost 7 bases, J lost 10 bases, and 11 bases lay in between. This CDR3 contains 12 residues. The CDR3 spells CASTITGSPLHF. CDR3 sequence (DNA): TGTGCCAGCACTATAACCGGGTCACCCCTCCACTTT.

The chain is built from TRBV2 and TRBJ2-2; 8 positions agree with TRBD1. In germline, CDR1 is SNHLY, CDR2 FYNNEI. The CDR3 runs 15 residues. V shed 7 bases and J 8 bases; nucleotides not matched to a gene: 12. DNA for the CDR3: TGTGCCAGCAACCCGAGGACAGGGAATGGAGGGGAGCTGTTTTTT. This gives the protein CASNPRTGNGGELFF.

CDR3 loop: CASSIPPGSPGTF. The CDR3 bases are TGTGCCAGTAGTATCCCCCCTGGTTCCCCGGGGACCTTC. V usage is TRBV19 and J usage is TRBJ1-2, with D unresolved. CDR3 size: 13 residues. Germline V CDR1 and CDR2: LNHDA, SQIVND (reference sequence). V was pared by 3 bases and J by 14 bases, with 19 bases between.

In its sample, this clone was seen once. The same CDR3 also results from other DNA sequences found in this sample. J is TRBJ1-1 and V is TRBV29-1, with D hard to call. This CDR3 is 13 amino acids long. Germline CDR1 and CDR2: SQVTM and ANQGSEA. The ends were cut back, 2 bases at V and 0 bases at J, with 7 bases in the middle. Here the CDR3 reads CSVERRMNTEAFF. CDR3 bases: TGCAGCGTTGAACGGAGAATGAACACTGAAGCTTTCTTT.

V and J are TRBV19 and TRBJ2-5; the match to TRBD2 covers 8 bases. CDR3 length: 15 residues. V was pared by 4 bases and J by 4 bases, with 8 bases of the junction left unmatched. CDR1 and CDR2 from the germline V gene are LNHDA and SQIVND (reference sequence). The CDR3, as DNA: TGTGCCAGTAGTACAGAGCGGGGGTGGGGAGAGACCCAGTACTTC. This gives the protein CASSTERGWGETQYF.

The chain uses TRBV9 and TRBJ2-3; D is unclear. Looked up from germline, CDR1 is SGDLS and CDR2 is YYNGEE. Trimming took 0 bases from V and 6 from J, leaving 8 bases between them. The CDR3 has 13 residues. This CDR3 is CASSVDPVDTQYF. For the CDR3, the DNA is TGTGCCAGCAGCGTAGATCCTGTCGATACGCAGTATTTT.

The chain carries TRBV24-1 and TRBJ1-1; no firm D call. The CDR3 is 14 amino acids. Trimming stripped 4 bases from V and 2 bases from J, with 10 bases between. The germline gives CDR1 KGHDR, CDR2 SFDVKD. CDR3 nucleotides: TGTGCCACCAGTGAAGGAGGGTTCAACACTGAAGCTTTCTTT. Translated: CATSEGGFNTEAFF.

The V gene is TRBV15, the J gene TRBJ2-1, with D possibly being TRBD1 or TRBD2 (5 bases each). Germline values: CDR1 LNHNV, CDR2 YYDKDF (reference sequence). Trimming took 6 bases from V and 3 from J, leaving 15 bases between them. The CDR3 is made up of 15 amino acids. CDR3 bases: TGTGCCACCAGATTAACCGGGACGGACTACAATGAGCAGTTCTTC. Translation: CATRLTGTDYNEQFF.

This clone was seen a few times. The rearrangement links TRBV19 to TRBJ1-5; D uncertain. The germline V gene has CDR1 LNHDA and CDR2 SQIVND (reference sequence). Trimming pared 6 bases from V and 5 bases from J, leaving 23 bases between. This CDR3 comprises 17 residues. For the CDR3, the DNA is TGTGCCAGTAGCAGCCTCCGTACCTTGGGGATAGATCAGCCCCAGCATTTT. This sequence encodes CASSSLRTLGIDQPQHF.

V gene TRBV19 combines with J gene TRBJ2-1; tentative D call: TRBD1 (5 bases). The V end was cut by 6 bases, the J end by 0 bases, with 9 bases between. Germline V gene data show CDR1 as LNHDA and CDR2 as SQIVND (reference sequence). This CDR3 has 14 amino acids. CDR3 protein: CASRYQGSYNEQFF. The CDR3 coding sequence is TGTGCCAGTAGATACCAGGGCTCCTACAATGAGCAGTTCTTC.

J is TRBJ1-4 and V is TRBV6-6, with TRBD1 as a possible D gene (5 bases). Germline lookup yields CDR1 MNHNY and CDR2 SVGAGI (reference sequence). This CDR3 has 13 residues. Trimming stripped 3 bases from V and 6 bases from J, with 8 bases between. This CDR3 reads CASSYWGDEKLFF. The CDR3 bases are TGTGCCAGCAGTTATTGGGGGGATGAAAAACTGTTTTTT.

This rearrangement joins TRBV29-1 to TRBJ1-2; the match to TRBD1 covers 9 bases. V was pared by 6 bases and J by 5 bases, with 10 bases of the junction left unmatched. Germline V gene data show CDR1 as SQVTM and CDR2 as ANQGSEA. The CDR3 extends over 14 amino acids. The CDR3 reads CSVGRTGEAYGYTF. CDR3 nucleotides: TGCAGCGTGGGGCGGACAGGGGAGGCGTATGGCTACACCTTC.

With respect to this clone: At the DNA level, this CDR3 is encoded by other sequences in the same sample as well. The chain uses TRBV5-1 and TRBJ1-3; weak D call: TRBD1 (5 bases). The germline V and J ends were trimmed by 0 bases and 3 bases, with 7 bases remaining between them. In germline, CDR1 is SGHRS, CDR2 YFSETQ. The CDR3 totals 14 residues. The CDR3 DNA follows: TGCGCCAGCAGCTTGGGTCAGGGTGGAAACACCATATATTTT. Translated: CASSLGQGGNTIYF.

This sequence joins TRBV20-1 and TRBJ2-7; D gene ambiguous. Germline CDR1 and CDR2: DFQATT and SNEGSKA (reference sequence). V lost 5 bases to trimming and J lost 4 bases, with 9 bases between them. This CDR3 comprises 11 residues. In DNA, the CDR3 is TGCAGTGCTCCGGGCATATACGAGCAGTACTTC. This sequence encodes CSAPGIYEQYF.

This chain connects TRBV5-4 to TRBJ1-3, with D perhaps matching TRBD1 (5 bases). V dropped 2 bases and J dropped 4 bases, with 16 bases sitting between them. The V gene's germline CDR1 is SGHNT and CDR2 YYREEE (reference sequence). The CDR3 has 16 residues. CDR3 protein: CASSFAQAGSGNTIYF. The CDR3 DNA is TGTGCCAGCAGCTTTGCCCAGGCAGGGTCCGGAAACACCATATATTTT.

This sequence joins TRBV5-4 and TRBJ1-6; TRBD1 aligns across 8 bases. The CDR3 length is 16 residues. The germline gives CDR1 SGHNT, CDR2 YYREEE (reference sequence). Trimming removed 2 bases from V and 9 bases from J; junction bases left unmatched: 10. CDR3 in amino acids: CASSFAGQGLRSPLHF. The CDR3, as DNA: TGTGCCAGCAGCTTCGCCGGACAGGGTTTGCGTTCACCCCTCCACTTT.

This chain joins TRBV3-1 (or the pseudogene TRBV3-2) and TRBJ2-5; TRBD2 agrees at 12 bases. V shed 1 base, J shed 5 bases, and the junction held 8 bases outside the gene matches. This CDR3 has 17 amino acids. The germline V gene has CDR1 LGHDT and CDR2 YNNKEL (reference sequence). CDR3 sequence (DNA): TGTGCCAGCAGCCAAGCTGCTAGCGGGAGGGCCAGGGAGACCCAGTACTTC. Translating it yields CASSQAASGRARETQYF.